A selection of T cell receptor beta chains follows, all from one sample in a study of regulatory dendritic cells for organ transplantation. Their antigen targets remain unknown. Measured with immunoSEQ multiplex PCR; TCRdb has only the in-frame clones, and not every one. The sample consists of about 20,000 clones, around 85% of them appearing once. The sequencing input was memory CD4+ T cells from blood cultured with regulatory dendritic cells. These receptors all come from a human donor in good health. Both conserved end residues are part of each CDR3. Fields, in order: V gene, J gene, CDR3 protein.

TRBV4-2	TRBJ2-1	CASSHWGGINEQFF
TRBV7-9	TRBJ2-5	CASSLVETQYF
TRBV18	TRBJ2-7	CASSPAWGKGDEQYF
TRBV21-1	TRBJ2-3	CASSKEGLADNTDTQYF
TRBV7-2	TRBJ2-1	CASSLVPSGGGYNEQFF
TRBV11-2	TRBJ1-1	CASSLVYGEAFF
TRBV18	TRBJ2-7	CASSLSSYEQYF
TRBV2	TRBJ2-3	CASSEPGQGDSDTQYF
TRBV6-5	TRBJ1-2	CASSYSTSYGYTF
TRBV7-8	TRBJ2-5	CASSSLPTSRETQYF
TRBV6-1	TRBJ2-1	CASRMEGSRYEQFF
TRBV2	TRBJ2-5	CASSRERQGARETQYF
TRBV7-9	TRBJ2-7	CASIQTGQGFYEQYF
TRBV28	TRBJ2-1	CASSLDGIGEQFF
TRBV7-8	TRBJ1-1	CASSSTGNTEAFF
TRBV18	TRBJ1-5	CASSPPGTGGYSNQPQHF
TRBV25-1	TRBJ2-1	CASSFVNEQFF
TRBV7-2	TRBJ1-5	CASSLRGNQPQHF
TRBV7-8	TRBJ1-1	CASSFEQGRTEAFF
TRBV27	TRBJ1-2	CASSLSGMHGYTF
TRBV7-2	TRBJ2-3	CASSLALVSTDTQYF
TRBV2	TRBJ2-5	CASRWGVQETQYF
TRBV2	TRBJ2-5	CASSSSTTQYF
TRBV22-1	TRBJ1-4	CPGSARQLAEKLFF
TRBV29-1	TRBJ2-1	CSARTGGLNEQFF
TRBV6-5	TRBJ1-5	CASSYRLDQPQHF
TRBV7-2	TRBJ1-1	CASTPGWSEAFF
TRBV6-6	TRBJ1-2	CASSLLTGFGYTF
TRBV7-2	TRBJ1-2	CASSVSQGAPYGYTF
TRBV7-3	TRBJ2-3	CASSLSGGTDTQYF
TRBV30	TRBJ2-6	CAWEVSMRNVLTF
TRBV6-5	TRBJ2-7	CASSFQGTAEQYF
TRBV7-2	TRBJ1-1	CASSPEGRLNTEAFF
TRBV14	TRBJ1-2	CASSLEGRSYGYTF
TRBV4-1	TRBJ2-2	CASSQVREFANTGELFF
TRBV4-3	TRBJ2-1	CASSQGVRDYLLF
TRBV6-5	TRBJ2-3	CASSYSIEVDTQYF
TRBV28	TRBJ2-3	CASSWGGTKGTTDTQYF
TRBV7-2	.	CASSPAPSGRTTPYEQYF
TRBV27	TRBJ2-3	CASQKQGTDTQYF
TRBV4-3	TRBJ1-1	CASSQMGQGTRAEAFF
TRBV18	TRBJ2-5	CASSPGGPQETQYF
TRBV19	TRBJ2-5	CASRGTDQETQYF